The text below deals with one T cell receptor (beta chain). What it binds is unknown. Repertoires were generated with immunoSEQ multiplex PCR, while TCRdb's copy carries only in-frame clones and drops some. The sample yields hundreds of thousands of clones, approximately 96% seen once. V was clipped by 5 bases and J by 2 bases; unmatched bases: 2. The germline CDR1 and CDR2 sequences are SGHDN and FVKESK. This CDR3 is 14 amino acids long. The data originate from a study of shared clonotypes between healthy human individuals. Findings of the study overall: In contrast to clonotypes shared by all four donors, non-shared clonotypes had lower generation probabilities.

It was CD45RO-negative cells, positively selected for CCR7, that made up naive CD8 cells, with terminally differentiated effector memory CD45RA+ cells excluded. HIV-negative, healthy adults without recent acute infections or vaccinations were the donors. The gene calls are TRBV14 and TRBJ2-5, with TRBD1 matching over 10 bases. The sequenced sample was naive CD8+ T cells sorted from blood. The TCR was taken from a woman between 25 and 40 years old in good health. CDR3 DNA sequence: TGTGCCAGCAGCTCGGACAGGGGGCAAGAGACCCAGTACTTC. This gives the protein CASSSDRGQETQYF.